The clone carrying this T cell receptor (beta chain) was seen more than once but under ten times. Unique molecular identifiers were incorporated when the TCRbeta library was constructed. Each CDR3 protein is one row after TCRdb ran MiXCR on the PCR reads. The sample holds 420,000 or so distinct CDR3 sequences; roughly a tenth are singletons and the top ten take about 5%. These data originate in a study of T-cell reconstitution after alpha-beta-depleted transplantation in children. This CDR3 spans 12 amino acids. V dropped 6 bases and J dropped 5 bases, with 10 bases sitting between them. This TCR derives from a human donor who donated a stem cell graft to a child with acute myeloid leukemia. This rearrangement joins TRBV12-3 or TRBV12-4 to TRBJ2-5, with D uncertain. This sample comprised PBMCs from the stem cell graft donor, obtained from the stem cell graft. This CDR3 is CASSRPGETQYF. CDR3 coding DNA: TGTGCCAGCAGCCGACCTGGGGAGACCCAGTACTTC.